What follows describes a single TCR beta chain. Only a few counts were recorded for this clonotype. Its antigen is currently not known. No base qualities exist here, and no much larger clone lies one base off it. This specimen belongs to a study of blood T cells in healthy people across ages (dated by TCRdb to about 2015). About the investigation overall: Template switching captured roughly one uniquely barcoded TCR beta cDNA molecule per two T cells in model experiments. To avoid experimental bias, donors of different ages were randomly spread across the sequencing lanes. The donors were divided into four age groups: young (average around 15 years), middle-aged (approximately 39), aged (roughly 66) and long-lived (82). Two additional independent replicas of 1 million unique cDNA reads from the same blood draw were analyzed for two donors (one aged 18 to 30 and one aged 80 or older). Age-related changes in TCR beta repertoire diversity were measured in the study by deep sequencing normalized with unique cDNA molecular identifiers. Study-wide findings and limitations: Because profiling used bulk unsorted PBMCs, naive and antigen-experienced compartments could not be compared conclusively. Estimates of total diversity based on one million sequenced T cells were considered lower bounds and underestimates. The long-lived group showed more naive CD4+ T cells, fewer expanded clones and increased TCR diversity than the aged group, suggesting age selection. Observed TCR beta diversity per million T cells fell roughly linearly with age, and a significant reduction was already apparent by age around 40. The CMV infection status of donors was not known, potentially confounding age-related changes in expanded clonotypes. There was a strong correlation between observed TCR beta diversity and the percentage of naive T cells measured by flow cytometry.

CDR1 MNHEY and CDR2 SVGAGI were looked up in the germline V gene. From the cysteine through the phenylalanine, the CDR3 covers 14 amino acids. The CDR3 DNA has 42 bases and is translated from base 1. V is clipped by 2 bases and J by 8 bases, and the sequence between their germline boundaries is 15 bases long. Systemically healthy Caucasian individuals from Russia, some 38 in total and aged about 6 to 100 years, were included as donors. Roughly 9.5 milliliters of peripheral blood were drawn from each donor into EDTA-treated Vacutainer tubes. Ficoll-Paque density-gradient centrifugation was used to isolate PBMCs, with at least 6.5 million per sample. Total RNA was extracted from PBMCs with Trizol reagent, with at least 5 micrograms obtained per sample. For every donor, flow cytometry on a PBMC aliquot measured the percentage of naive CD45RAhigh/CD27high T cells. Libraries were built with 5' RACE. The sequencer was an Illumina HiSeq 2500. A second PCR of about 7 to 12 cycles was run with a J-beta primer mix and a sample-barcoded 5' primer. Each TCR beta cDNA molecule received a unique molecular identifier from a template-switch 5' adaptor carrying 12 random nucleotides. Each sample yielded at least 2.5 million CDR3-containing paired-end reads. First-strand cDNA was synthesized from all RNA with the Mint cDNA synthesis kit, primed by a TRBC-specific oligonucleotide. All cDNA was treated with uracil-DNA glycosylase and then went through a first 18-cycle PCR with the universal primers M1SS and BC2_uni_R. Regarding the original processing steps: Each sample was normalized by randomly selecting 1 million high-quality reads, each carrying a distinct molecular identifier. Reads sharing molecular identifiers were discarded rather than binned into consensus sequences. MiTCR, run with a Q25 quality threshold and the strictest error-elimination algorithm, handled CDR3 identification, clonotype clustering and error correction. A nonparametric unseen species model using Euler transformation provided a lower-bound estimate of total TCR beta diversity. Using fastp trimming at Q25 and MiXCR clonotype assembly, TCRdb reanalyzed the public sequencing data and kept in-frame beta chains. Every entry covers one CDR3 protein and lists the most common genes and DNA from its rows. Here the V and J calls rest on TCRdb's processing, not on the authors' analysis. The sample yields over a million distinct CDR3 sequences; 35% to 45% were counted once. Approximately 4.1% of the sample is taken by the ten largest.

This receptor was obtained from a woman aged 18-29 years in good health. The chain is encoded by TRBV6-5 joined to TRBJ1-2, with the D segment identity uncertain. Sequencing was performed on blood. The CDR3 protein: CASSYGTGVRGYTF. The sequenced DNA is TGTGCCAGCAGTTACGGTACCGGGGTGCGGGGCTACACCTTC.